These 10 T cell receptor beta chains came from one sample sequenced in a study of CD8+ T cells in alopecia areata. Reverse transcription of extracted RNA yielded cDNA, which provided the sequencing template. Only in-frame clones appear in the TCRdb table, and some are missing; sequencing was by immunoSEQ multiplex PCR. The sample comprises 180,000 or so clones, approximately 70% of which are singletons, and about an eighth rests with the top ten. The sample here was CD8+ T cells sorted from blood, taken at week 0. The receptors were gathered from a human donor with alopecia areata.

This chain connects TRBV4-1 to TRBJ2-1; TRBD2 matches at 9 bases. Losses at the gene ends were 0 bases for V and 3 bases for J; bases not matched to a gene: 3. The germline gives CDR1 MGHRA, CDR2 YSYEKL. The CDR3 is made up of 16 amino acids. CDR3 coding DNA: TGCGCCAGCAGCCAAGAAAGAGCGGGGGGCTACAATGAGCAGTTCTTC. Translated: CASSQERAGGYNEQFF.

The chain uses TRBV7-2 and TRBJ2-3; D is possibly TRBD1 or TRBD2 (5 bases each). Trimming took off 8 bases at V and 6 bases at J, with 21 bases between the two ends. This CDR3 region has 15 residues. CDR1 is SGHTA, CDR2 FQGNSA, per germline. The CDR3 region has the DNA TGTGCCAGCCCCGAGGTGAGGGGCCGGTTGGATACGCAGTATTTT. Amino acids: CASPEVRGRLDTQYF.

This sequence joins TRBV9 and TRBJ1-5; D is ambiguous. CDR1 and CDR2 (germline): SGDLS, YYNGEE. Trimming took 6 bases from V and 0 from J, leaving 10 bases between them. This CDR3 contains 14 residues. DNA of the CDR3: TGTGCCAGCACCTCAGCGGTTAGCAATCAGCCCCAGCATTTT. The encoded protein is CASTSAVSNQPQHF.

The chain carries TRBV5-8 and TRBJ1-2; D gene unclear. CDR1 and CDR2 from the germline V gene are SGHTS and YDEGEE. The CDR3 sequence is 14 residues long. V lost 3 bases and J lost 6, with 15 bases in between. In DNA, the CDR3 is TGTGCCAGCAGCTCGCAGGTTCCGATGGATGGCTACACCTTC. Translating it yields CASSSQVPMDGYTF. Complete variable domain (other parts from reference TRBV5-8 and TRBJ1-2): EAGVTQSPTHLIKTRGQQATLRCSPISGHTSVYWYQQALGLGLQFLLWYDEGEERNRGNFPPRFSGRQFPNYSSELNVNALELEDSALYLCASSSQVPMDGYTFGSGTRLTVV.

The gene calls are TRBV2 and TRBJ2-2, with a possible D match to TRBD2 (5 bases). Germline lookup yields CDR1 SNHLY and CDR2 FYNNEI. CDR3 length: 13 amino acids. Deletions cut 10 bases from V and 6 bases from J, with 15 bases between. In DNA form, the CDR3 reads TGTGCCATCCGGGCGGGCCAGCCCGGGGAGCTGTTTTTT. It encodes CAIRAGQPGELFF.

The genes are TRBV5-6 and TRBJ2-1, with D possibly matching TRBD2 (5 bases). The CDR3 sequence is 14 residues long. With 0 bases removed from V and 9 bases from J, the gap between germline ends came to 13 bases. Germline CDR1 reads SGHDT; CDR2 reads YYEEEE. CDR3 amino acids: CASSLGGPVIEQFF. The CDR3 nucleotides are TGTGCCAGCAGCTTGGGAGGGCCTGTCATTGAGCAGTTCTTC.

This clone has only a few counts. This chain uses TRBV18 with TRBJ2-1; D possibly corresponds to TRBD1 (5 bases). The V end lost 3 bases, the J end lost 0 bases, and 9 bases lay between the germline ends. This CDR3 contains 15 residues. Germline-derived CDR1 and CDR2 are KGHSH and LQKENI. The DNA of the CDR3 is TGTGCCAGCTCACCGGGGCTAAGCTCCTACAATGAGCAGTTCTTC. Its translation: CASSPGLSSYNEQFF. Full variable domain (rest looked up from reference TRBV18 and TRBJ2-1): NAGVMQNPRHLVRRRGQEARLRCSPMKGHSHVYWYRQLPEEGLKFMVYLQKENIIDESGMPKERFSAEFPKEGPSILRIQQVVRGDSAAYFCASSPGLSSYNEQFFGPGTRLTVL.

The chain has TRBV25-1 and TRBJ2-7, with D perhaps TRBD1 (5 bases). The CDR3 runs to 12 residues. From germline, CDR1 is MGHDK and CDR2 SYGVNS. V was trimmed by 8 bases and J by 4 bases, leaving 12 bases between them. The CDR3 nucleotides read TGTGCCAGCGGTAGGACACCGTACGAGCAGTACTTC. Translation gives CASGRTPYEQYF.

The gene calls are TRBV11-2 and TRBJ2-3, with D unresolved. The V end lost 2 bases, the J end lost 6 bases, and 18 bases lay between the germline ends. CDR3 length equals 16 residues. Germline CDR1 and CDR2: SGHAT and FQNNGV. In DNA, the CDR3 is TGTGCCAGCAGCTTATCAGCTCCGTATTTAGGGGATACGCAGTATTTT. Translating gives CASSLSAPYLGDTQYF.

V gene TRBV6-1 combines with J gene TRBJ2-3; D is unresolved. CDR1 is MNHNS, CDR2 SASEGT, per germline. V dropped 8 bases and J dropped 5 bases, with 2 bases sitting between them. There are 9 residues in the CDR3. The CDR3 loop reads CASGDTQYF. The CDR3 coding sequence is TGTGCCAGCGGAGATACGCAGTATTTT.